These 13 T cell receptor beta chains were all obtained from the same sample, sequenced in a study of Ad26.COV2.S vaccination and SARS-CoV-2 variants. Treatment defined: over 15 received Ad26.COV2.S at low or high dose, single or two shots; roughly 5 received placebo; per-sample allocation not given. Sampling was done on day 63 after the first vaccine or placebo injection. Generated by immunoSEQ multiplex PCR, the TCRdb table keeps only in-frame clones and is missing some. The sample lists a few hundred thousand clones, 85% to 90% occurring once. The sequenced sample was peripheral blood, obtained in a trial of Ad26.COV2.S vaccine versus placebo. The receptor set was obtained from a person between 18 and 65 years old who received the Ad26.COV2.S COVID-19 vaccine or a placebo.

The chain employs TRBV30 and TRBJ2-5, with unresolved D. This CDR3 region has 11 residues. CDR1 GTSNPN and CDR2 SVGIG come from the germline V gene (reference sequence). V lost 2 bases, J lost 5 bases, and 6 bases lay in between. The CDR3 protein is CAWSLQETQYF. In DNA form, the CDR3 reads TGTGCCTGGAGTCTGCAGGAGACCCAGTACTTC.

The rearrangement links TRBV7-3 to TRBJ2-7; D possibly corresponds to TRBD2 (6 bases). Germline V gene lookup returns CDR1 SGHTA and CDR2 FQGTGA. Deletions cut 1 base from V and 7 bases from J, with 17 bases between. The CDR3 length is 15 residues. DNA for the CDR3: TGTGCCAGCAGCTTAAAAGCGGGCGGCGTGAGGGAGCAGTACTTC. Residues: CASSLKAGGVREQYF.

V gene TRBV7-2 combines with J gene TRBJ1-1; D ambiguous. CDR1 and CDR2 (germline): SGHTA, FQGNSA. V was cut by 3 bases and J by 1 base, with 9 bases left in between. This CDR3 spans 14 amino acids. CDR3 amino acids: CASSFSQSNTEAFF. The CDR3 coding sequence is TGTGCCAGCAGCTTTTCGCAGTCGAACACTGAAGCTTTCTTT.

This clone appeared a single time. The V and J genes are TRBV28 and TRBJ2-5; 13 bases agree with TRBD2. Germline CDR1 MDHEN, CDR2 SYDVKM. The CDR3 loop spans 20 amino acids. V trimming: 5 bases; J trimming: 0 bases; junction bases outside the gene matches: 15. CDR3 DNA sequence: TGTGCCAGCAGTCCCGGACTAGCGGGGGCCCATACATTGTACCAAGAGACCCAGTACTTC. Its translation is CASSPGLAGAHTLYQETQYF.

The CDR3 reads CASSYPGGTEAFF. For the CDR3, the DNA is TGTGCCAGCTCATATCCGGGAGGCACTGAAGCTTTCTTT. V is TRBV18 and J is TRBJ1-1; D unresolved. CDR3 length equals 13 residues. CDR1 is KGHSH and CDR2 is LQKENI in the germline V gene. V shed 5 bases and J shed 4 bases, with 11 bases lying between them.

The chain is built from TRBV4-3 and TRBJ2-3; unclear D gene. The length of the CDR3 is 12 residues. Trimming shortened V by 1 base and J by 6 bases, and 5 bases separated the two germline ends. Germline CDR1 reads LGHNA; CDR2 reads YSLEER. As DNA, the CDR3 is TGCGCCAGCAGCCAAGTGGGGGATACGCAGTATTTT. This sequence encodes CASSQVGDTQYF.

V gene TRBV19 combines with J gene TRBJ2-5; TRBD1 is a possible D gene (6 bases). This CDR3 contains 16 residues. Trimming took 1 base from V and 5 from J, leaving 17 bases between them. The germline gives CDR1 LNHDA, CDR2 SQIVND (reference sequence). In DNA form, the CDR3 reads TGTGCCAGTAGTATAGCCCTCGGTGGGGGCTACGAGACCCAGTACTTC. It yields the protein CASSIALGGGYETQYF. The full variable domain, in which reference TRBV19 and TRBJ2-5 provide the parts outside the CDR3, is DGGITQSPKYLFRKEGQNVTLSCEQNLNHDAMYWYRQDPGQGLRLIYYSQIVNDFQKGDIAEGYSVSREKKESFPLTVTSAQKNPTAFYLCASSIALGGGYETQYFGPGTRLLVL.

The chain has TRBV6-5 and TRBJ2-7, with 10 bases lining up with TRBD1. The V and J ends lost 4 bases and 4 bases, in that order; junction bases with no gene match: 1. Germline V gene sequence: CDR1 MNHEY, CDR2 SVGAGI. This CDR3 contains 13 residues. The CDR3 protein is CASSWTGGYEQYF. CDR3 DNA sequence: TGTGCCAGCAGTTGGACAGGGGGTTACGAGCAGTACTTC.

V usage is TRBV7-9 and J usage is TRBJ2-4, with D tentatively TRBD1 (5 bases). The V gene's germline CDR1 is SEHNR and CDR2 FQNEAQ (reference sequence). The CDR3 loop spans 17 amino acids. Trimming left V 5 bases short and J 1 base short, with 18 bases between. The CDR3 nucleotides are TGTGCCAGCAGCCCCTTGGGGCAGGGCTTTGCCAAAAACATTCAGTACTTC. This codes for CASSPLGQGFAKNIQYF.

The chain is built from TRBV7-9 and TRBJ1-2; 9 bases match TRBD1. CDR1 and CDR2 (germline): SEHNR, FQNEAQ (reference sequence). The CDR3 is 17 amino acids. The J segment lost 3 bases and the V segment lost 1 base, leaving 9 bases of the junction unmatched. For the CDR3, the DNA is TGTGCCAGCAGCTTAGGTTTACGAACAGGGGGCGACTATGGCTACACCTTC. Translated, it gives CASSLGLRTGGDYGYTF. Combining the CDR3 with reference TRBV7-9 and TRBJ1-2 gives the whole variable domain DTGVSQNPRHKITKRGQNVTFRCDPISEHNRLYWYRQTLGQGPEFLTYFQNEAQLEKSRLLSDRFSAERPKGSFSTLEIQRTEQGDSAMYLCASSLGLRTGGDYGYTFGSGTRLTVV.

J is TRBJ1-1 and V is TRBV5-6; 7 bases are shared with TRBD1. There are 14 residues in the CDR3. Germline-derived CDR1 and CDR2 are SGHDT and YYEEEE. Trimming cost V 2 bases and J 1 base; bases outside gene matches: 2. Here the CDR3 reads CASSLRTGNTEAFF. CDR3 coding DNA: TGTGCCAGCAGCTTAAGGACAGGGAACACTGAAGCTTTCTTT.

The chain combines TRBV25-1 with TRBJ2-5; D is undetermined. CDR3 size: 12 residues. V lost 7 bases and J lost 7, with 13 bases in between. The germline V gene encodes CDR1 MGHDK and CDR2 SYGVNS. CDR3 protein: CASTISGRTQYF. The CDR3, as DNA: TGTGCCAGCACTATCTCCGGAAGGACCCAGTACTTC.

The rearrangement links TRBV19 to TRBJ2-5; 12 bases are shared with TRBD2. The trim removed 4 bases at V and 4 bases at J, leaving 7 bases unmatched. This CDR3 is built from 16 residues. Germline CDR1 is LNHDA and CDR2 is SQIVND (reference sequence). Here the CDR3 reads CASSTWTSGKGETQYF. DNA for the CDR3: TGTGCCAGTAGTACTTGGACTAGCGGGAAAGGAGAGACCCAGTACTTC.